This T cell receptor (beta chain) is drawn from a study of blood T cell repertoires in COVID-19. Overall study context: Samples of COVID-19 (acute and convalescent) were obtained from the United States, Italy and Spain.

Original methodology: Amplification of reference gene primers was used by the study to estimate nucleated cell counts. Measured with immunoSEQ multiplex PCR; TCRdb has only the in-frame clones, and not every one. From that table come the V and J calls and clone size; the DNA was used to work out D and trimming. The repertoire consists of approximately 100,000 clones, with more than 75% occurring once and the leading ten covering 9.5% to 15%. CDR1 and CDR2 from the germline V gene are SGDLS and YYNGEE. CDR3 size: 16 residues. With V trimmed by 4 bases and J by 7 bases, 12 bases remained unmatched. In this sample, this clone turned up a few times.

The sequence came from a human donor in a cohort sampled during active COVID-19. This sequence joins TRBV9 and TRBJ2-2, with 8 bases aligning to TRBD2. Sequencing was done on a sample of peripheral blood. In DNA, the CDR3 is TGTGCCAGCAGCCCGCTCAGGACGGGAGGGAACGGGGAGCTGTTTTTT. It translates to CASSPLRTGGNGELFF.